A selection of T cell receptor beta chains follows, all from one sample in a study of identical twins. TCRdb independently ran MiXCR on the 5' RACE reads; one entry per CDR3 protein. The sample consists of roughly 710,000 distinct CDR3 sequences, roughly 6% of them appearing once. The sequencing input was naive T cells sorted from blood. These receptors were obtained from a man younger than 35 in good health. Each CDR3 is given without its conserved first and last residue. The size field is filled for only some rows; it gives once, few, many or a size class.

V gene,J gene,clone size,CDR3 protein
TRBV29-1,TRBJ2-7,NA,SVFSYADEQY
TRBV29-1,TRBJ1-3,many,SVVETGISGNTIY
TRBV28,TRBJ2-3,many,ASRGVGFTLLAGVTDTQY
TRBV12-3/TRBV12-4,TRBJ2-6,many,ASSWIRTGANVLT
TRBV7-6,TRBJ2-1,NA,ASSISSGTRSNEQF
TRBV7-9,TRBJ2-1,NA,ASSVDRGVSEQF
TRBV5-6,TRBJ1-5,NA,ASSSGRAYNQPQH
TRBV28,TRBJ2-6,many,ASSKTGEDNVLT
TRBV6-1,TRBJ2-3,many,ASNSGRADTQY
TRBV25-1,TRBJ2-3,NA,ASSELGGRSTDTQY
TRBV5-1,TRBJ2-1,many,ASSLETSGRGHEQF
TRBV5-5,TRBJ2-1,NA,ASSSRLGGYEQF
TRBV25-1,TRBJ1-1,few,ASSESDVLNTEAF
TRBV11-2,TRBJ1-1,NA,ASSLAGRLYTEAF
TRBV12-3/TRBV12-4,TRBJ2-4,many,ASTYRAGKNIQY
TRBV12-3/TRBV12-4,TRBJ2-1,NA,ASSLNYMGNEQF
TRBV4-1,TRBJ2-1,few,ASSQDTGRFNEQF
TRBV6-5,TRBJ2-3,many,ASSYGQQGARIADTQY
TRBV7-9,TRBJ1-1,many,ASSLPSGTEAF
TRBV7-2,TRBJ2-5,few,ASSQTRDGVTQY
TRBV6-2/TRBV6-3,TRBJ1-1,many,ASSYSRGTEAF
TRBV3-1,TRBJ2-7,many,ASSRTGLAMGYEQY
TRBV3-1,TRBJ1-5,many,ASSQAGAGNQPQH
TRBV10-1,TRBJ1-1,few,ASTVDRFGTEAF
TRBV29-1,TRBJ2-4,many,SVEGLAKNIQY
TRBV11-2,TRBJ1-2,NA,ASSWGDRPYGYT
TRBV5-1,TRBJ2-3,many,ASSLVRNTDTQY
TRBV4-1,TRBJ2-3,many,ASSQDELADTQY
TRBV20-1,TRBJ1-2,few,SAGEANYGYT
TRBV2,TRBJ2-2,many,ASSEGLAVGELF
TRBV9,TRBJ2-3,many,ASSVATSGSGDTQY
TRBV5-1,TRBJ2-3,few,ASSWPGQGTDTQY